Presented here are 30 T cell receptor beta chains from one specimen sequenced in a study of cytomegalovirus exposure and HLA in healthy donors (dated by TCRdb to 2015 to 2018). Libraries were prepared through the immunoSEQ multiplex PCR assay. For the multiplex PCR, a mixture combining 60 forward primers for TCR Vbeta segments and 13 reverse primers for TCR Jbeta segments was used. TCRdb took over this immuneACCESS table, retaining in-frame rearrangements with V and J assigned. Such tables are incomplete; in checked studies, under half of the missing clones stem from an unresolved V gene, and the remainder is unexplained. The sample table records about 210,000 clones; roughly 87% of these occur just once. The ten largest make up approximately 6% of the sample. The sequencing sample was made of PBMCs. Every receptor here comes from a man between 35 and 55 years old in good health and CMV-seropositive.

This rearrangement joins TRBV19 to TRBJ1-1; 10 nucleotides line up with TRBD1. The CDR3 has 15 residues. The trim removed 5 bases at V and 2 bases at J, leaving 5 bases unmatched. From germline, CDR1 is LNHDA and CDR2 SQIVND (reference sequence). The CDR3: CASSRQGAENTEAFF. The CDR3 nucleotides read TGTGCCAGTAGTCGACAGGGGGCAGAAAACACTGAAGCTTTCTTT.

CDR3 loop: CASSYIRGPYNEQFF. CDR3 nucleotide sequence: TGTGCCAGCAGTTACATCAGGGGTCCCTACAATGAGCAGTTCTTC. V usage is TRBV6-5 and J usage is TRBJ2-1; a weak D match, TRBD1 (6 bases). CDR1 is MNHEY and CDR2 is SVGAGI in the germline V gene. Trimming took off 2 bases at V and 2 bases at J, with 10 bases between the two ends. CDR3 length: 15 residues.

The rearrangement links TRBV7-3 to TRBJ2-3, with D uncertain. CDR1 and CDR2 from the germline V gene are SGHTA and FQGTGA. CDR3 length: 14 residues. V dropped 1 base and J dropped 3 bases, with 8 bases sitting between them. The CDR3 loop reads CASSLSSNTDTQYF. The CDR3 DNA follows: TGTGCCAGCAGCTTAAGCAGTAATACAGATACGCAGTATTTT.

V and J are TRBV30 and TRBJ1-5; 12 bases line up with TRBD1. V lost 3 bases and J lost 6; bases outside the gene matches: 3. CDR1 and CDR2 from the germline V gene are GTSNPN and SVGIG (reference sequence). This CDR3 is 14 amino acids long. CDR3 protein: CAWRGQGAVQPQHF. The CDR3, as DNA: TGTGCCTGGAGGGGACAGGGGGCAGTTCAGCCCCAGCATTTT.

The CDR3 reads CASSESTSSGKTQYF. CDR3 bases: TGCGCCAGCAGTGAGTCTACGTCTAGCGGAAAGACCCAGTACTTC. The genes are TRBV10-2 and TRBJ2-5; TRBD2 matches 7 bases. This CDR3 is built from 15 residues. With 0 bases clipped from V and 6 bases from J, the junction kept 7 bases outside the gene matches. In germline, CDR1 is WSHSY, CDR2 SAAADI.

J is TRBJ2-2 and V is TRBV19, with 11 bases matching TRBD2. CDR1 LNHDA and CDR2 SQIVND come from the germline V gene (reference sequence). The CDR3 has 14 amino acids. V shed 8 bases, J shed 4 bases, and the junction held 3 bases outside the gene matches. In DNA, the CDR3 is TGTGCCAGTGGACTAGCGGGCCTCACCGGGGAGCTGTTTTTT. This translates into CASGLAGLTGELFF. Together with reference TRBV19 and TRBJ2-2, the CDR3 gives the full variable domain: DGGITQSPKYLFRKEGQNVTLSCEQNLNHDAMYWYRQDPGQGLRLIYYSQIVNDFQKGDIAEGYSVSREKKESFPLTVTSAQKNPTAFYLCASGLAGLTGELFFGEGSRLTVL.

V gene TRBV27 combines with J gene TRBJ2-7; a weak D match, TRBD1 (5 bases). Looked up from germline, CDR1 is MNHEY and CDR2 is SMNVEV (reference sequence). V lost 5 bases and J lost 4, with 15 bases in between. The CDR3 is made up of 14 amino acids. DNA of the CDR3: TGTGCCAGCAGTGGCAGGGTGAAGGATTACGAGCAGTACTTC. Protein sequence: CASSGRVKDYEQYF.

The V call is TRBV21-1, the J call TRBJ2-1; the table's D call of TRBD2 was not tested on the DNA. TRBV21-1 is annotated as a pseudogene. The CDR3 totals 16 residues. The CDR3, as DNA: TGTGCCAGCAGCGTCCAACTAGCAGCGTCCTACAATGAGCAGTTCTTC. The encoded protein is CASSVQLAASYNEQFF.

This chain joins TRBV13 and TRBJ2-1; 11 nucleotides align to TRBD2. The CDR3 runs to 17 residues. Unmatched junction bases numbered 9, after V lost 4 bases and J lost 4 bases. The V gene's germline CDR1 is PRHDT and CDR2 FYEKMQ (reference sequence). In DNA form, the CDR3 reads TGTGCCAGCAGCTCCCGTCGAGGGACTAGCGGATACAATGAGCAGTTCTTC. It is translated as CASSSRRGTSGYNEQFF.

The rearrangement links TRBV2 to TRBJ2-2; D uncertain. This CDR3 region has 16 residues. Germline values: CDR1 SNHLY, CDR2 FYNNEI. Trimming took 1 base from V and 1 from J, leaving 10 bases between them. The CDR3 nucleotides read TGTGCCAGCAGTGAAGGTGGTAGCTTGAACACCGGGGAGCTGTTTTTT. Translated: CASSEGGSLNTGELFF. The variable domain in full, completed from reference TRBV2 and TRBJ2-2, reads EPEVTQTPSHQVTQMGQEVILRCVPISNHLYFYWYRQILGQKVEFLVSFYNNEISEKSEIFDDQFSVERPDGSNFTLKIRSTKLEDSAMYFCASSEGGSLNTGELFFGEGSRLTVL.

The rearrangement uses TRBV6-5 and TRBJ1-1; D gene uncertain. Germline V CDR1 and CDR2: MNHEY, SVGAGI. This CDR3 comprises 13 residues. V lost 6 bases and J 7 bases, leaving 15 bases between the germline ends. CDR3 bases: TGTGCCAGCAGCTCCCCTGGGCAGTGTGAAGCTTTCTTT. Its protein product is CASSSPGQCEAFF.

The rearrangement uses TRBV6-4 and TRBJ1-5; the D is unclear. The CDR3 is 13 residues long. Trimming removed 2 bases at V and 11 bases at J, with 13 bases between. Germline assignment: CDR1 MRHNA and CDR2 SNTAGT. The CDR3 reads CASSDEPGLAQHF. The CDR3 DNA reads as TGTGCCAGCAGTGACGAGCCCGGGTTGGCCCAGCATTTT.

A single count supports this clone. The CDR3: CASSPRPDNSDTEAFF. In DNA form, the CDR3 reads TGTGCCAGCTCACCACGCCCTGACAACTCGGACACTGAAGCTTTCTTT. The rearrangement joins TRBV18 to TRBJ1-1; D is ambiguous. V was cut by 1 base and J by 3 bases, with 15 bases left in between. Germline CDR1 and CDR2: KGHSH and LQKENI. CDR3 length: 16 amino acids.

The CDR3 DNA follows: TGTGCCAGCAGCACAACAGTTATGAACACTGAAGCTTTCTTT. Protein: CASSTTVMNTEAFF. The chain is built from TRBV11-2 and TRBJ1-1; D gene unclear. Germline V gene data show CDR1 as SGHAT and CDR2 as FQNNGV. The CDR3 is 14 amino acids. Trimming left V 5 bases short and J 0 bases short, with 10 bases between.

In this sample, this clone turned up once. This chain joins TRBV16 and TRBJ1-4, with D unresolved. The CDR3 is made up of 15 amino acids. CDR1 and CDR2 (germline): KGHSY, FQNENV. V was pared by 5 bases and J by 3 bases, with 13 bases between. The CDR3 sequence: CASSSQRGANEKLFF. As DNA, the CDR3 is TGTGCCAGCAGCTCTCAGCGCGGGGCTAATGAAAAACTGTTTTTT.

The V call is TRBV4-2, the J call TRBJ2-1; 8 bases map to TRBD1. Germline-derived CDR1 and CDR2 are LGHNA and YNFKEQ. This CDR3 is 17 amino acids long. The trim removed 1 base at V and 5 bases at J, leaving 10 bases unmatched. DNA of the CDR3: TGTGCCAGCAGCCAAGTACAGGGGGGCACCCAAGACAATGAGCAGTTCTTC. It encodes CASSQVQGGTQDNEQFF.

The chain joins TRBV6-6 to TRBJ1-4; D is ambiguous. CDR3 length: 14 residues. In germline, CDR1 is MNHNY, CDR2 SVGAGI (reference sequence). Trimming cost V 2 bases and J 4 bases, with 8 bases left between them. In DNA, the CDR3 is TGTGCCAGCAGTTACGGGAGGAATAATGAAAAACTGTTTTTT. This sequence encodes CASSYGRNNEKLFF.

V is TRBV5-4 and J is TRBJ2-1; maybe TRBD2 (6 bases). Germline CDR1 reads SGHNT; CDR2 reads YYREEE (reference sequence). V was clipped by 0 bases and J by 10 bases, with 11 bases between them. The CDR3 length is 13 residues. CDR3 residues: CASSLATGGEQFF. The CDR3 coding sequence is TGTGCCAGCAGCTTGGCGACCGGGGGAGAGCAGTTCTTC.

V is TRBV11-2 and J is TRBJ1-4; TRBD1 matches at 7 bases. The CDR3 contains 13 residues. CDR1 is SGHAT and CDR2 is FQNNGV in the germline V gene. J was trimmed by 10 bases and V by 5 bases; bases with no gene match: 7. CDR3 in DNA: TGTGCCAGCAGCCCCAGGACAGGCCGAAAACTGTTTTTT. Translation: CASSPRTGRKLFF.

The chain employs TRBV10-1 and TRBJ1-2, with D possibly matching TRBD1 (6 bases). CDR3 size: 18 residues. CDR1 is WNHNN and CDR2 is SYGVQD in the germline V gene (reference sequence). Trimming shortened V by 4 bases and J by 3 bases, and 24 bases separated the two germline ends. The CDR3 spells CASSGRNPGDSWDYGYTF. The CDR3 DNA sequence: TGCGCCAGCAGTGGACGGAACCCAGGGGATAGTTGGGACTATGGCTACACCTTC.

V gene TRBV7-9 combines with J gene TRBJ1-5; D is perhaps TRBD1 (5 bases). The CDR3 is made up of 17 amino acids. V shed 3 bases and J shed 0 bases, with 15 bases lying between them. Germline loops: CDR1 SEHNR, CDR2 FQNEAQ (reference sequence). The CDR3 nucleotides read TGTGCCAGCAGCTTGGGGGGAGGGAGGAATAGCAATCAGCCCCAGCATTTT. Translation gives CASSLGGGRNSNQPQHF.

The genes are TRBV7-8 and TRBJ2-4; no clear D gene. The V gene's germline CDR1 is SGHVS and CDR2 FQNEAQ. V lost 4 bases, J lost 8 bases, and 15 bases lay in between. CDR3 length: 14 residues. The CDR3 sequence: CASSSPIDRDIQYF. The CDR3 DNA reads as TGTGCCAGCAGCTCTCCAATTGATCGGGACATTCAGTACTTC.

CDR3 in DNA: TGCGCCAGCAGCTTGTCCCGGACTAGCGGTACCGGGGAGCTGTTTTTT. This gives the protein CASSLSRTSGTGELFF. The chain uses TRBV5-1 and TRBJ2-2; 10 bases are shared with TRBD2. Germline V gene sequence: CDR1 SGHRS, CDR2 YFSETQ. The CDR3 extends over 16 amino acids. Unmatched junction bases numbered 5, after V lost 1 base and J lost 5 bases.

Comment on this clone: The sample holds other DNA sequences that translate to the same CDR3. The V gene is TRBV18, the J gene TRBJ2-5; 8 nucleotides match TRBD1. Germline V gene sequence: CDR1 KGHSH, CDR2 LQKENI. Germline trimming cut 3 bases from V and 4 bases from J; bases unmatched to any gene: 1. The CDR3 sequence is 13 residues long. The CDR3 spells CASSPGQGETQYF. Written as DNA, the CDR3 is TGTGCCAGCTCACCCGGACAGGGAGAGACCCAGTACTTC.

The chain links TRBV7-6 to TRBJ2-3, with D perhaps matching TRBD2 (5 bases). Per the germline V gene, CDR1 is SGHVS and CDR2 is FNYEAQ. The V end was cut by 4 bases, the J end by 8 bases, with 22 bases between. The CDR3 is 16 amino acids. CDR3 coding DNA: TGTGCCAGCAGCTCCGAGAGGGTTATGCTGGGTGCTACGCAGTATTTT. It is translated as CASSSERVMLGATQYF.

This chain connects TRBV7-9 to TRBJ2-7; TRBD2 aligns across 16 bases. J was trimmed by 4 bases and V by 4 bases; bases with no gene match: 7. Germline CDR1 reads SEHNR; CDR2 reads FQNEAQ (reference sequence). CDR3 length equals 17 residues. CDR3 nucleotide sequence: TGTGCCAGCAGCTCCTCCGGGACTAGCGGGAGGGTTTACGAGCAGTACGTC. Encoded protein: CASSSSGTSGRVYEQYV.

The CDR3 reads CASSQGQGLMETQYF. CDR3 nucleotides: TGCGCCAGCAGCCAAGGACAGGGCTTGATGGAGACCCAGTACTTC. The chain couples TRBV4-1 to TRBJ2-5; 7 bases match TRBD1. V lost 1 base, J lost 5 bases, and 7 bases stayed unmatched. The germline CDR1 and CDR2 sequences are MGHRA and YSYEKL. This CDR3 has 15 amino acids.

The chain employs TRBV7-9 and TRBJ1-1; D unclear. The CDR3 is 14 amino acids. Germline values: CDR1 SEHNR, CDR2 FQNEAQ (reference sequence). V lost 1 base to trimming and J lost 1 base, with 7 bases between them. The CDR3 nucleotides are TGTGCCAGCAGCTTAGTGAGCGCGAACACTGAAGCTTTCTTT. Translation: CASSLVSANTEAFF.

The V call is TRBV29-1, the J call TRBJ2-5, with 13 bases that match TRBD2. Trimming cost V 7 bases and J 5 bases; bases outside gene matches: 10. The CDR3 length is 15 residues. From germline, CDR1 is SQVTM and CDR2 ANQGSEA. The CDR3 coding sequence is TGCAGCGCCCGAAGGACTAGCGGGAGAGGTGAGACCCAGTACTTC. The encoded protein is CSARRTSGRGETQYF.

The genes are TRBV25-1 and TRBJ1-1; D is ambiguous. The CDR3 has 16 amino acids. Germline values: CDR1 MGHDK, CDR2 SYGVNS. Trimming took 1 base from V and 10 from J, leaving 22 bases between them. CDR3 bases: TGTGCCAGCAGTGAATCTATTCGAAGGACTTCCGACGGAGCTTTCTTT. Amino acid sequence: CASSESIRRTSDGAFF.